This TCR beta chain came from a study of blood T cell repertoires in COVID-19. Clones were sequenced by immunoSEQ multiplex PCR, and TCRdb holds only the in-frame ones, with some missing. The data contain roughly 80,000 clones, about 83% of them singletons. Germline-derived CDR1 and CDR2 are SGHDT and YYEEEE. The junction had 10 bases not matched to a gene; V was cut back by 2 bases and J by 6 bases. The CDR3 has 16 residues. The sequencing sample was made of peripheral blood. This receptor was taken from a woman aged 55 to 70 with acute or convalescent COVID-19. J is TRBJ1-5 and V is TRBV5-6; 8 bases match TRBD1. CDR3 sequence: CASSFASGGAGQPQHF. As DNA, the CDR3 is TGTGCCAGCAGCTTCGCGTCAGGGGGCGCCGGTCAGCCCCAGCATTTT.